This T cell receptor (beta chain) was found in a study of chemoradiotherapy in HPV16-positive cancers. TCRdb's copy holds only in-frame clones and misses some; the assay was immunoSEQ multiplex PCR. In the table there are 2,500 to 3,000 clones, around 85% of which are singletons. Study results and limitations: Only a couple of HPV16-positive patients supplied the functional HPV-specificity definition. During treatment, candidate HPV-specific clones and E7-related motifs expanded in tumor. Better recurrence-free survival went with HPV-responsive T-cell expansion in HPV16-positive patients.

For this clone: Its antigen remains unknown.

Repeated repertoire sampling spanned the course of chemoradiotherapy. The sequence was collected from a human donor with HPV-associated anogenital cancer. Sequencing used blood, obtained from a patient who underwent chemoradiotherapy.

The CDR3, as DNA: TGTGCCAGCAGCCAAGAGAGGGGACAAGTAGGAAACTATGGCTACACCTTC. Protein sequence: CASSQERGQVGNYGYTF. This chain connects TRBV4-2 to TRBJ1-2; D perhaps matches TRBD1 (6 bases). Germline CDR1 is LGHNA and CDR2 is YNFKEQ. The CDR3 loop spans 17 amino acids. The germline V and J ends were trimmed by 0 bases and 2 bases, with 16 bases remaining between them.